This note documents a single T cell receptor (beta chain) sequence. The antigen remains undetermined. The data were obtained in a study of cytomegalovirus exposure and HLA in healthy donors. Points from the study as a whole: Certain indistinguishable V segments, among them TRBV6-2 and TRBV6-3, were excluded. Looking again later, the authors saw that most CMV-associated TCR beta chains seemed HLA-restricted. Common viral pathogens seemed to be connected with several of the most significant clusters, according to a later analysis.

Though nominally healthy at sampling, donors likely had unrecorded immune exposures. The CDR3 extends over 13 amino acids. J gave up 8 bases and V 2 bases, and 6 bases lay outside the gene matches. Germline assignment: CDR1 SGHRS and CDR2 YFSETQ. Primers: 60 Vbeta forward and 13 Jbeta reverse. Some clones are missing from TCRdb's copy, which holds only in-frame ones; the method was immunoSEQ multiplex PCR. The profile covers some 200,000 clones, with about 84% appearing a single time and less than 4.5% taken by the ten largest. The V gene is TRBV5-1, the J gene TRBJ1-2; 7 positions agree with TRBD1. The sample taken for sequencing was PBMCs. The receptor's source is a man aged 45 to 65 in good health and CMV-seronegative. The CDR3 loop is CASSLTGEYGYTF. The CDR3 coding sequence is TGCGCCAGCAGCTTAACAGGGGAGTACGGCTACACCTTC.